The 8 T cell receptor beta chains reported below all come from one sample, sequenced in a study of early T cells in non-severe SARS-CoV-2 infection. MiXCR, applied by TCRdb to the 5' RACE reads, yields one record per CDR3 protein. The sample carries 35,000 to 45,000 distinct CDR3 sequences, 5.4% recorded once. Material: whole blood, obtained at baseline. These receptors all stem from an adult who was a healthcare worker with PCR-confirmed SARS-CoV-2 infection or an uninfected control (not recorded which).

This clonotype was seen ten or more times. This chain links TRBV29-1 with TRBJ2-5, with 9 nucleotides matching TRBD1. The CDR3 sequence is 14 residues long. With V trimmed by 6 bases and J by 5 bases, 10 bases remained unmatched. Germline loops: CDR1 SQVTM, CDR2 ANQGSEA. The CDR3 bases are TGCAGCGTGGGGGGACAGGGTCGACGCGAGACCCAGTACTTC. It translates to CSVGGQGRRETQYF.

The sample holds many counts of this clonotype. The CDR3 DNA sequence: TGTGCCAGCACCCATAGCACAGATACGCAGTATTTT. As protein: CASTHSTDTQYF. V and J are TRBV6-6 and TRBJ2-3; unclear D gene. V lost 7 bases to trimming and J lost 0 bases, with 5 bases between them. The germline gives CDR1 MNHNY, CDR2 SVGAGI (reference sequence). The CDR3 has 12 residues.

This clonotype was found a few times. This chain connects TRBV5-1 to TRBJ2-3; maybe TRBD1 (6 bases). The V gene's germline CDR1 is SGHRS and CDR2 YFSETQ. The V end lost 2 bases, the J end lost 3 bases, and 16 bases lay between the germline ends. The CDR3 extends over 16 amino acids. CDR3 region: CASSLQGGGSTDTQYF. As DNA, the CDR3 is TGCGCCAGCAGCTTACAGGGTGGTGGTTCAACAGATACGCAGTATTTT. Looking up the rest from reference TRBV5-1 and TRBJ2-3 gives the full variable domain: KAGVTQTPRYLIKTRGQQVTLSCSPISGHRSVSWYQQTPGQGLQFLFEYFSETQRNKGNFPGRFSGRQFSNSRSEMNVSTLELGDSALYLCASSLQGGGSTDTQYFGPGTRLTVL.

This clonotype was seen at least ten times. This chain joins TRBV25-1 and TRBJ2-5, with TRBD1 as a possible D gene (5 bases). V lost 2 bases and J lost 2, with 9 bases in between. This CDR3 has 14 residues. Germline V CDR1 and CDR2: MGHDK, SYGVNS. CDR3 coding DNA: TGTGCCAGCAGTGAAAGGGGCTGGCAAGAGACCCAGTACTTC. This gives the protein CASSERGWQETQYF.

This chain joins TRBV14 and TRBJ1-2; 8 bases line up with TRBD1. Trimming removed 8 bases from V and 5 bases from J; junction bases left unmatched: 7. Germline V gene data show CDR1 as SGHDN and CDR2 as FVKESK. The CDR3 extends over 13 amino acids. The CDR3 region has the DNA TGTGCCAGCCGGCCGGGACAGGAATATGGCTACACCTTC. This sequence encodes CASRPGQEYGYTF.

The sample holds many counts of this clonotype. The J gene is TRBJ2-7, the V gene TRBV5-1; 9 bases align to TRBD1. Germline trimming cut 4 bases from V and 5 bases from J; bases unmatched to any gene: 7. Germline CDR1 SGHRS, CDR2 YFSETQ. The CDR3 consists of 14 residues. CDR3 bases: TGCGCCAGCAGCACCGGGACAGGGCGGGACGAGCAGTACTTC. It translates to CASSTGTGRDEQYF. Filled out from reference TRBV5-1 and TRBJ2-7, the complete variable domain reads KAGVTQTPRYLIKTRGQQVTLSCSPISGHRSVSWYQQTPGQGLQFLFEYFSETQRNKGNFPGRFSGRQFSNSRSEMNVSTLELGDSALYLCASSTGTGRDEQYFGPGTRLTVT.

This clonotype was detected ten times or more. The chain has TRBV6-2 or TRBV6-3 and TRBJ2-6, with D unresolved. V was pared by 0 bases and J by 2 bases, with 5 bases between. In germline, CDR1 is MNHEY, CDR2 SVGEGT. This CDR3 has 15 residues. DNA for the CDR3: TGTGCCAGCAGTTACTCCGGAGCTGGGGCCAACGTCCTGACTTTC. This sequence encodes CASSYSGAGANVLTF.

This clonotype was picked up a small number of times. The chain carries TRBV20-1 and TRBJ2-1, with D perhaps TRBD2 (6 bases). Germline V gives CDR1 DFQATT, CDR2 SNEGSKA (reference sequence). The V gene lost 1 base and the J gene lost 5 bases, with 12 bases spanning the gap. The CDR3 has 14 amino acids. CDR3: CSARAWTNHNEQFF. In DNA form, the CDR3 reads TGCAGTGCTAGAGCATGGACTAACCACAATGAGCAGTTCTTC.